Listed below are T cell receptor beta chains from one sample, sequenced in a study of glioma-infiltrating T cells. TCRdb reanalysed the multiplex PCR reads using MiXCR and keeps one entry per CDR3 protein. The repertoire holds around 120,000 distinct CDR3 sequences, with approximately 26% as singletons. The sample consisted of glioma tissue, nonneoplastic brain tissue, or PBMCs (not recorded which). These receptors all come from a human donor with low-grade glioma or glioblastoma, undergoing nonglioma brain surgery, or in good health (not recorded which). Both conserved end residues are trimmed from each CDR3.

TSSRTGLSYGYT TRBJ1-2 TRBV4-1
ATQGQKSMNTEAF TRBJ1-1 TRBV15
ASSQGLNQPQH TRBJ1-5 TRBV14
AKDRTGRENTEAF TRBJ1-1 TRBV5-1
ATSRAGVGQPQH TRBJ1-5 TRBV15
ASSYGTGRRMPTGNTIY TRBJ1-3 TRBV6-6
SAASGGSDTQY TRBJ2-3 TRBV20-1
ASGQTSRQETQY TRBJ2-5 TRBV5-1
ASSLVPGGQF TRBJ2-1 TRBV7-2
ASSLTGNQETQY TRBJ2-5 TRBV10-2
SAGSGRINQPQH TRBJ1-5 TRBV20-1
ASRPPGTPQETQY TRBJ2-5 TRBV27
SARDNRLGTGVVDGYT TRBJ1-2 TRBV20-1
ASSLPRPYNEQF TRBJ2-1 TRBV7-9
ASSGTELSNQPQH TRBJ1-5 TRBV5-5
ASSSSGGGGTDTQY TRBJ2-3 TRBV6-1
ASSIWTGNTEAF TRBJ1-1 TRBV19
SAPVGGVRSDTQY TRBJ2-3 TRBV20-1
ASSGTGATEAF TRBJ1-1 TRBV10-2
ASSLGQVNQPQH TRBJ1-5 TRBV7-9